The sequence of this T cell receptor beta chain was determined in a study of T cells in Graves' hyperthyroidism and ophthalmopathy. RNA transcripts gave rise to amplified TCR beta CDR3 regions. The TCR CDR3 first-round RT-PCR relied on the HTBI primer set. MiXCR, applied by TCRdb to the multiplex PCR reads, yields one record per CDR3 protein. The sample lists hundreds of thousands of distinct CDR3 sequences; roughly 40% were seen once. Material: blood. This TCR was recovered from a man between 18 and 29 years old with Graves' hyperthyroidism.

The CDR3 is CASSLPPVAYEQYF. In DNA form, the CDR3 reads TGTGCCAGCAGTTTACCCCCAGTTGCCTACGAGCAGTACTTC. The chain has TRBV12-3 or TRBV12-4 and TRBJ2-7; D remains ambiguous. This CDR3 is built from 14 residues. V lost 2 bases, J lost 2 bases, and 10 bases lay in between.